A selection of T cell receptor beta chains follows, all from one sample in a study of blood T cell repertoires in COVID-19. The data were produced by immunoSEQ multiplex PCR, yet TCRdb's version contains in-frame clones alone and is incomplete. The sample has about 170,000 clones, around 85% seen once; the top ten hold about 1.2%. Sequenced: peripheral blood. These receptors were taken from a man aged 60 to 75 who had recovered from COVID-19. Both conserved end residues are part of each CDR3. D genes are given only for firm matches. A clone size is listed for some rows: how often the clone was seen (once, few, many), or a class if it is expanded.

D gene	CDR3 length	V gene	J gene	clone size	CDR3 DNA	CDR3 protein
NA	12	TRBV2	TRBJ2-2	NA	TGTGCCAGCAGAACTAGCACCGGGGAGCTGTTTTTT	CASRTSTGELFF
TRBD1	14	TRBV11-3	TRBJ2-3	NA	TGTGCCAGCAGCACAGGGGCCATCACAGATACGCAGTATTTT	CASSTGAITDTQYF
TRBD2	15	TRBV6-2/TRBV6-3	TRBJ2-7	once	TGTGCCAGCAGTTACGAGGGTAGCGGGGGCTACGAGCAGTACTTC	CASSYEGSGGYEQYF
TRBD2	13	TRBV7-9	TRBJ2-5	few	TGTGCCAGCAGCTTGGGGGGGCAAGAGACCCAGTACTTC	CASSLGGQETQYF
TRBD2	16	TRBV4-3	TRBJ2-3	NA	TGCGCCAGCAGCCAAAATACTGCGGCGGGGGGGCTACCGCAGTATTTT	CASSQNTAAGGLPQYF
NA	13	TRBV12-3/TRBV12-4	TRBJ1-2	NA	TGTGCCAGCAGACCAACAGGGTTCTATGGCTACACCTTC	CASRPTGFYGYTF
NA	16	TRBV7-3	TRBJ2-2	NA	TGTGCCAGCAGCTCCCCCGGGACGGGGACTACCGGGGAGCTGTTTTTT	CASSSPGTGTTGELFF
NA	13	TRBV5-4	TRBJ1-3	NA	TGTGCCAGCACCCAGGGTTTCGGAAACACCATATATTTT	CASTQGFGNTIYF
TRBD1	15	TRBV15	TRBJ2-7	once	TGTGCCACCAGCAAACCGGGACAGGGGGACTACGAGCAGTACTTC	CATSKPGQGDYEQYF
NA	15	TRBV6-5	TRBJ2-1	NA	TGTGCCAGCAGTTACGGGGGGAGCTCCTACAATGAGCAGTTCTTC	CASSYGGSSYNEQFF
TRBD2	14	TRBV19	TRBJ2-7	NA	TGTGCCAGTAGTATTGTGGGGAGGGCCTACGAGCAGTACTTC	CASSIVGRAYEQYF
NA	20	TRBV1	TRBJ2-1	NA	TGCACCAGCAGCCACCGAACGGGACTAGCGGGGGGCACGTCCTACAATGAGCAGTTCTTC	CTSSHRTGLAGGTSYNEQFF
TRBD2	15	TRBV6-4	TRBJ2-2	NA	TGTGCCAGCAGTGTTAGCGGGGGAGACACCGGGGAGCTGTTTTTT	CASSVSGGDTGELFF
TRBD2	15	TRBV6-5	TRBJ2-1	NA	TGTGCCAGCAGGGACGGCGGGGGGGCAGTCAATGAGCAGTTCTTC	CASRDGGGAVNEQFF
NA	15	TRBV7-9	TRBJ1-3	NA	TGTGCCAGCAGCCTAGCTCAGCGCTCTGGAAACACCATATATTTT	CASSLAQRSGNTIYF
NA	16	TRBV7-2	TRBJ2-7	NA	TGTGCCAGCAGCTTAGTTGGCTCCACGGGGAGCTACGAGCAGTACTTC	CASSLVGSTGSYEQYF
TRBD1	15	TRBV6-6	TRBJ2-4	NA	TGTGCCAGCAGTTACTCGGAACAGGGGGTAAACATTCAGTACTTC	CASSYSEQGVNIQYF
NA	17	TRBV4-1	TRBJ2-7	NA	TGCGCCAGCAGCCAAGATCCCGCGGGCAGCGGCTCCTACGAGCAGTACTTC	CASSQDPAGSGSYEQYF
NA	15	TRBV6-5	TRBJ1-6	NA	TGTGCCAGCAGTTACTCGAACGGGAATAATTCACCCCTCCACTTT	CASSYSNGNNSPLHF
NA	14	TRBV7-3	TRBJ2-2	NA	TGTGCCAGCAGTCCCGGACAAAACACCGGGGAGCTGTTTTTT	CASSPGQNTGELFF
TRBD1	19	TRBV5-1	TRBJ2-1	NA	TGCGCCAGCAGCGGGGAGGGGACAGGGAACCCCGGGTCCTACAATGAGCAGTTCTTC	CASSGEGTGNPGSYNEQFF
NA	15	TRBV6-1	TRBJ2-7	NA	TGTGCCAGCAGTGAATTTCCAGGCAGCTCCTACGAGCAGTACTTC	CASSEFPGSSYEQYF
TRBD2	14	TRBV6-1	TRBJ2-5	once	TGTGCCAGCAGTGAACGGTGGGGAGGGGAGACCCAGTACTTC	CASSERWGGETQYF
NA	12	TRBV3-1/TRBV3-2	TRBJ2-3	NA	TGTGCCAGCAGCCCACTAGCTGGTACGCAGTATTTT	CASSPLAGTQYF
TRBD2	17	TRBV19	TRBJ2-3	NA	TGTGCCAGTAGTATTAAGGGGCGTCTAGCGGGGCAGGATACGCAGTATTTT	CASSIKGRLAGQDTQYF
NA	16	TRBV25-1	TRBJ2-3	NA	TGTGCCAGCAGTAAATCCGCTGGGGCCCGCACAGATACGCAGTATTTT	CASSKSAGARTDTQYF
NA	16	TRBV3-1/TRBV3-2	TRBJ2-1	NA	TGTGCCAGCAGCCAAGATATCGCGAGAGACTACAATGAGCAGTTCTTC	CASSQDIARDYNEQFF
TRBD1	15	TRBV18	TRBJ2-5	NA	TGTGCCAGCTCAAGACAGGGGACCTACCAAGAGACCCAGTACTTC	CASSRQGTYQETQYF
TRBD1	14	TRBV3-1/TRBV3-2	TRBJ1-2	NA	TGTGCCAGCAGCCAAGGAGGACAGGTGCTTGGCTACACCTTC	CASSQGGQVLGYTF
NA	16	TRBV21-1	TRBJ2-7	many	TGTGCCAGCAGCACAAGTGAGCGGGGGGCTCCCTACGAGCAGTACTTC	CASSTSERGAPYEQYF
TRBD1	14	TRBV10-3	TRBJ1-2	once	TGTGCCATCAGAGGGACAGGGGGCTTCTATGGCTACACCTTC	CAIRGTGGFYGYTF